The clone carrying this TCR beta chain was detected ten times or more. The length of the CDR3 is 13 residues. Germline V gene lookup returns CDR1 DFQATT and CDR2 SNEGSKA (reference sequence). The V end lost 2 bases, the J end lost 2 bases, and 9 bases lay between the germline ends. This sample's time point: newly diagnosed GD, antithyroid drugs for less than 3 months. The TCR library was prepared using RNA isolated from PBMCs. The data belong to a study of regulatory T cells in long-lasting Graves disease. iRepertoire HTBI primers and Arm-PCR of CDR3 regions built TCR beta libraries. TCRdb independently ran MiXCR on the multiplex PCR reads; one entry per CDR3 protein. This sample carries 620,000 or so distinct CDR3 sequences, 15% to 20% of them seen once, and the ten largest clones take 15% to 20%. The sample was also reused in another study, on T cells in Graves' hyperthyroidism and ophthalmopathy.

The clonotype originates from a woman in her twenties or thirties with Graves disease. Sequencing used peripheral blood mononuclear cells (PBMCs), obtained at new diagnosis, from a patient treated with antithyroid drugs. The chain recombines TRBV20-1 with TRBJ2-5; a possible D gene is TRBD1 (5 bases). CDR3 protein: CSARLGAQETQYF. The CDR3 DNA reads as TGCAGTGCTAGATTAGGGGCGCAAGAGACCCAGTACTTC.